This T cell receptor (beta chain) derives from a study of blood T cell repertoires in COVID-19. At the level of the study: Acute-phase and convalescent COVID-19 samples originated in the United States, Italy and Spain.

V gave up 9 bases and J gave up 8 bases; unmatched junction bases: 10. This CDR3 has 14 amino acids. From germline, CDR1 is KGHDR and CDR2 SFDVKD. Enrolled through a virtual design, the participants were between 18 and 89 years of age and came from under 25 US areas. Cohort placement rested on clinical history that participants reported themselves. How the authors handled the data: Quantification of nucleated cells was approximated via reference gene primer amplification. Sequencing was performed with immunoSEQ multiplex PCR; in TCRdb, only in-frame clones are kept and a portion is missing. V, J and clone size were drawn from that table, and D and trimming were deduced from the DNA. The table includes some 240,000 clones, around 87% detected once.

The source material was PBMCs or T cells enriched from blood (not recorded which). This sequence joins TRBV24-1 and TRBJ2-1, with 9 positions matching TRBD1. This TCR derives from a woman in her thirties or forties with acute COVID-19. CDR3 loop: CATAGTGIGDEQFF. CDR3 in DNA: TGTGCCACCGCCGGGACAGGGATAGGGGATGAGCAGTTCTTC.